The rows below give T cell receptor beta chains drawn from one sample of a study of blood T cell repertoires in COVID-19. Libraries were prepared by immunoSEQ multiplex PCR; TCRdb keeps only in-frame clonotypes and omits some of them. Of 60,000 or so clones detected, roughly 85% appear once; the ten largest clones hold around 16%. The sample was peripheral blood. All receptors derive from a human donor in a cohort sampled during active COVID-19. Both conserved end residues are part of each CDR3. The D gene is left open where the match is weak.

V	length	D	J	CDR3	DNA
TRBV4-3	15	TRBD1	TRBJ2-5	CASSQGGTGGETQYF	TGCGCCAGCAGCCAAGGAGGGACAGGGGGAGAGACCCAGTACTTC
TRBV4-3	19	TRBD2	TRBJ2-3	CASSQEVGLVAGGTDTQYF	TGCGCCAGCAGCCAAGAAGTCGGATTGGTAGCGGGGGGCACAGATACGCAGTATTTT
TRBV7-9	15	TRBD1	TRBJ2-7	CASSLPDRVSYEQYF	TGTGCCAGCAGCTTACCGGACAGGGTCTCCTACGAGCAGTACTTC
TRBV6-6	16	.	TRBJ2-5	CASSYGGEGGGETQYF	TGTGCCAGCAGTTACGGGGGCGAAGGCGGGGGAGAGACCCAGTACTTC
TRBV5-1	15	.	TRBJ1-2	CASSRAAGAGYGYTF	TGCGCCAGCAGCCGGGCGGCAGGGGCTGGCTATGGCTACACCTTC
TRBV10-2	14	.	TRBJ2-5	CASAQNLAGETQYF	TGCGCCAGCGCCCAGAACCTAGCTGGGGAGACCCAGTACTTC
TRBV10-2	14	.	TRBJ1-1	CASRGGATNTEAFF	TGCGCCAGCAGGGGCGGGGCCACAAACACTGAAGCTTTCTTT
TRBV27	15	TRBD2	TRBJ2-1	CASSFFGGGYNEQFF	TGTGCCAGCAGTTTTTTCGGGGGGGGCTACAATGAGCAGTTCTTC
TRBV27	14	.	TRBJ1-5	CASSPPGGAQPQHF	TGTGCCAGCAGTCCCCCAGGAGGGGCACAGCCCCAGCATTTT
TRBV4-2	13	.	TRBJ2-1	CASSQGRGTEQFF	TGTGCCAGCAGCCAGGGGCGGGGTACTGAGCAGTTCTTC
TRBV6-5	13	TRBD1	TRBJ1-2	CATRQGSWYGYTF	TGTGCCACAAGACAGGGGTCTTGGTATGGCTACACCTTC
TRBV6-4	17	.	TRBJ2-5	CASSDSNGLTNQETQYF	TGTGCCAGCAGTGACTCGAACGGACTAACCAACCAAGAGACCCAGTACTTC
TRBV12-2	14	.	TRBJ1-1	CASRLVEENTEAFF	TGTGCAAGTCGCTTAGTGGAGGAGAACACTGAAGCTTTCTTT
TRBV7-6	17	TRBD2	TRBJ2-1	CASSTPTSGGASNEQFF	TGTGCCAGCAGCACCCCGACTAGCGGGGGGGCCAGCAATGAGCAGTTCTTC
TRBV3-1/TRBV3-2	12	TRBD1	TRBJ1-1	CASSRETGEAFF	TGTGCCAGCAGCCGGGAGACAGGGGAAGCTTTCTTT
TRBV6-4	14	.	TRBJ2-1	CASSVESSYNEQFF	TGTGCCAGCAGTGTGGAGAGCTCCTACAATGAGCAGTTCTTC